This TCR beta chain is from a study of OX40 agonist ivuxolimab in advanced cancers. About the study: Past anti-PD-1, anti-PD-L1 or anti-CTLA-4 therapy was accepted, and 30% to 50% had received some. Study-wide points: There were, on average, more expanded clones in CD8+ T cells than in CD4+.

Note on this clone: Its antigen is not identified.

The data were produced by immunoSEQ multiplex PCR, yet TCRdb's version contains in-frame clones alone and is incomplete. The sample lists nearly 80,000 clones; about nine tenths were seen once. Germline-derived CDR1 and CDR2 are MNHEY and SMNVEV (reference sequence). The V gene end was trimmed by 8 bases and the J gene end by 12 bases; junction bases not matched to a gene: 9. This CDR3 spans 14 amino acids. The sample was CD4+ or CD8+ T cells sorted from blood, taken in a trial of the OX40 agonist ivuxolimab. This chain links TRBV27 with TRBJ2-1, with 14 bases aligning to TRBD2. This receptor was obtained from an adult with an advanced solid tumor such as melanoma, head and neck, liver or kidney cancer. Here the CDR3 reads CASVRTSGGLGQFF. The CDR3 nucleotides read TGTGCCAGCGTGAGGACTAGCGGGGGGTTAGGGCAGTTCTTC.